A selection of T cell receptor beta chains follows, all from one sample in a study of blood T cell repertoires in COVID-19. Clones were sequenced by immunoSEQ multiplex PCR, and TCRdb holds only the in-frame ones, with some missing. The sample holds roughly 120,000 clones, over 80% seen once. Specimen: peripheral blood. These receptors were collected from a man aged 25 to 40 with acute or convalescent COVID-19. Both conserved end residues are part of each CDR3. D genes are given only for firm matches. The listing skips clone size in some rows; elsewhere it reads once, few, many or a size class.

D gene	clone size	J gene	V gene	CDR3 protein	CDR3 DNA
-	once	TRBJ1-2	TRBV10-3	CAISDSATQSNYGYTF	TGTGCCATCAGTGACTCCGCTACACAGTCTAACTATGGCTACACCTTC
-	-	TRBJ1-1	TRBV27	CASSLSSGGTEAFF	TGTGCCAGCAGTTTATCGAGCGGCGGCACTGAAGCTTTCTTT
TRBD1	once	TRBJ2-1	TRBV13	CASSLGGQGHNEQFF	TGTGCCAGCAGCTTAGGGGGACAGGGGCACAATGAGCAGTTCTTC
TRBD1	once	TRBJ1-5	TRBV19	CASRRTGGAGQPQHF	TGTGCCAGTAGACGCACAGGGGGCGCAGGGCAGCCCCAGCATTTT
-	-	TRBJ1-1	TRBV5-4	CASSSPQMGAGGTEAFF	TGTGCCAGCAGCTCTCCCCAGATGGGGGCCGGGGGGACTGAAGCTTTCTTT
-	few	TRBJ1-1	TRBV5-1	CASSFSQGSWTEAFF	TGCGCCAGCAGCTTTTCACAGGGAAGTTGGACTGAAGCTTTCTTT
-	-	TRBJ1-4	TRBV5-1	CASSPREGEKLFF	TGCGCCAGCAGCCCAAGGGAGGGGGAAAAACTGTTTTTT
TRBD1	-	TRBJ1-5	TRBV19	CASSGTGGAGQPQHF	TGTGCCAGTAGTGGAACAGGGGGCGCGGGTCAGCCCCAGCATTTT
-	-	TRBJ1-5	TRBV5-8	CASSWGLIPSMGGQPQHF	TGTGCCAGCAGCTGGGGACTGATACCATCTATGGGAGGTCAGCCCCAGCATTTT
-	-	TRBJ2-7	TRBV5-5	CASNNGQLYYEQYF	TGTGCCAGCAACAATGGACAGCTGTACTACGAGCAGTACTTC
-	once	TRBJ1-5	TRBV14	CASSPGHTIQPQHF	TGTGCCAGCAGCCCTGGACACACTATTCAGCCCCAGCATTTT
TRBD1	-	TRBJ2-5	TRBV5-1	CASSYDRVAETQYF	TGCGCCAGCAGCTATGACAGGGTGGCGGAGACCCAGTACTTC
TRBD1	-	TRBJ2-2	TRBV5-1	CASSQSGTGEIGELFF	TGCGCCAGCAGTCAGTCAGGGACAGGGGAAATCGGGGAGCTGTTTTTT
TRBD1	-	TRBJ2-5	TRBV13	CASSARTGSETQYF	TGTGCCAGCAGCGCAAGGACAGGGTCGGAGACCCAGTACTTC